This T cell receptor beta chain was sequenced for a study of blood T cell repertoires in COVID-19. The germline V gene has CDR1 MNHNS and CDR2 SASEGT. V lost 1 base, J lost 1 base, and 4 bases lay in between. The CDR3 is made up of 13 amino acids. Sequencing was performed with immunoSEQ multiplex PCR; in TCRdb, only in-frame clones are kept and a portion is missing. This repertoire shows about 110,000 clones, about four fifths found once; its top ten account for roughly 4.3%. The receptor comes from a man aged 65 to 85 with acute or convalescent COVID-19. The rearrangement links TRBV6-1 to TRBJ1-1; D ambiguous. The sequenced sample was peripheral blood. The CDR3 DNA follows: TGTGCCAGCAGTGAAGGGCCGAACACTGAAGCTTTCTTT. Its protein product is CASSEGPNTEAFF.